These T cell receptor beta chains were read from a single sample in a study of T cells expressing NK-cell markers. Using the 5' RACE reads, TCRdb records one entry per CDR3 protein without DNA. The sample is made up of some 500,000 distinct CDR3 sequences, and the top ten hold approximately 1.5% of it. The sequenced sample was blood T cells: a sorted CD56 or NKG2C T cell subset, CD4+ or CD8+ T cells, or bulk PBMC T cells (not recorded which). These receptors were collected from a woman aged 50 to 65 in good health. Each CDR3 is given with its conserved first and last residue.

cdr3_aa cdr3_length j_call v_call
CASSRTGDPGEKLFF 15 TRBJ1-4 TRBV18
CATSDLSTRDHEQFF 15 TRBJ2-1 TRBV24-1
CASSPLEREQYF 12 TRBJ2-7 TRBV7-9
CASSQGTGGDYNEQFF 16 TRBJ2-1 TRBV4-2
CASSLAQGNGANVLTF 16 TRBJ2-6 TRBV4-1
CASSTEGGGRPQHF 14 TRBJ1-5 TRBV7-9
CATLSGTGAYEQYF 14 TRBJ2-7 TRBV19
CAAGGVVGNQPQHF 14 TRBJ1-5 TRBV6-5
CASSLIDSSRETQYF 15 TRBJ2-5 TRBV5-1
CASSQDLGPARYEQYF 16 TRBJ2-7 TRBV4-1
CASSTTRLQPQHF 13 TRBJ1-5 TRBV6-5
CASSPGTSGRRIGTQYF 17 TRBJ2-3 TRBV7-8
CASSRREGRGTQYF 14 TRBJ2-5 TRBV25-1
CATSSRAVGTQYF 13 TRBJ2-5 TRBV24-1
CASSSDTWEGVAFF 14 TRBJ1-1 TRBV11-3
CASSDRLAVSTDTQYF 16 TRBJ2-3 TRBV5-1